The rows below give T cell receptor beta chains drawn from one sample of a study of T cell clonotyping in hematopoietic cell transplantation. Clones were read by immunoSEQ multiplex PCR, and TCRdb kept only the in-frame ones, dropping some. This table has about 6,800 clones, roughly 88% appearing once. This material consisted of peripheral blood mononuclear cells, taken before stem cell transplant. These receptors all come from a man younger than 40 with acute myeloid leukemia. Some clones in this sample may be carry-over from other donors' samples. Both conserved end residues are part of each CDR3. D genes are given only for firm matches. Clone size, where shown, is once, few, many, or a class for clones that have expanded.

.	TRBV6-5	TRBJ1-3	.	15	CASSYSSAFGNTIYF	TGTGCCAGCAGTTACTCAAGTGCTTTCGGAAACACCATATATTTT
few	TRBV2	TRBJ2-3	.	12	CASSGSTDTQYF	TGTGCCAGCTCGGGAAGCACAGATACGCAGTATTTT
.	TRBV6-5	TRBJ2-2	TRBD2	15	CASSWDYSYTGELFF	TGTGCCAGCAGCTGGGACTACTCCTACACCGGGGAGCTGTTTTTT
.	TRBV9	TRBJ1-1	.	14	CASSVGGVNTEAFF	TGTGCCAGCAGCGTAGGGGGGGTGAACACTGAAGCTTTCTTT
.	TRBV15	TRBJ2-5	TRBD2	20	CATSRPGTARLAGGAWTQYF	TGTGCCACCAGCAGGCCGGGGACAGCAAGACTAGCGGGAGGGGCGTGGACCCAGTACTTC
.	TRBV5-1	TRBJ2-7	.	17	CASSLGVRGYLTYEQYF	TGCGCCAGCAGCTTAGGGGTCCGGGGCTACCTAACCTACGAGCAGTACTTC
.	TRBV7-2	TRBJ1-5	.	16	CASSLVGIRGGQPQHF	TGTGCCAGCAGCTTAGTGGGCATCAGGGGAGGTCAGCCCCAGCATTTT
.	TRBV19	TRBJ2-2	.	13	CASSIGNTGELFF	TGTGCCAGTAGTATCGGTAACACCGGGGAGCTGTTTTTT
.	TRBV15	TRBJ1-5	.	15	CATSRGGWVNQPQHF	TGTGCCACCAGCAGAGGGGGGTGGGTGAATCAGCCCCAGCATTTT
.	TRBV5-8	TRBJ2-7	.	15	CASSAGWRVGYEQYF	TGTGCCAGCAGCGCAGGCTGGCGGGTCGGCTACGAGCAGTACTTC
.	TRBV25-1	TRBJ1-5	TRBD1	15	CASSPGQYSNQPQHF	TGTGCCAGCAGCCCGGGACAGTATAGCAATCAGCCCCAGCATTTT
.	TRBV7-6	TRBJ1-6	.	12	CASSLGQGALHF	TGTGCCAGCAGCTTAGGGCAGGGAGCCCTCCACTTT
once	TRBV6-1	TRBJ2-7	.	14	CASSVGWGSYEQYF	TGTGCCAGCAGTGTAGGTTGGGGGTCCTACGAGCAGTACTTC
.	TRBV2	TRBJ1-5	TRBD1	16	CASSDRDRGLNQPQHF	TGTGCCAGCAGTGATCGGGACAGGGGGCTCAATCAGCCCCAGCATTTT
.	TRBV7-2	TRBJ2-5	.	14	CASRGGAEQETQYF	TGTGCCAGCAGGGGGGGAGCGGAACAAGAGACCCAGTACTTC
.	TRBV10-3	TRBJ2-2	TRBD2	15	CAIGEREQNTGELFF	TGTGCCATTGGGGAGCGGGAGCAGAACACCGGGGAGCTGTTTTTT
.	TRBV9	TRBJ2-7	.	14	CASSVAMNSVEQYF	TGTGCCAGCAGCGTAGCTATGAATTCGGTTGAGCAGTACTTC
.	TRBV15	TRBJ1-1	.	15	CATSRDPGLNTEAFF	TGTGCCACCAGCAGAGACCCGGGTTTGAACACTGAAGCTTTCTTT